This TCR beta chain stems from a study of cytomegalovirus exposure and HLA in healthy donors. This clone was found a few times. CDR1 and CDR2 from the germline V gene are SEHNR and FQNEAQ (reference sequence). V lost 5 bases to trimming and J lost 7 bases, with 15 bases between them. The CDR3 loop spans 15 amino acids. Primers for the PCR totalled 60 Vbeta and 13 Jbeta. The protocol was immunoSEQ multiplex PCR, while the TCRdb copy is restricted to in-frame clones and leaves out a portion. Counted here are around 140,000 clones, around 59% occurring once; the ten biggest clones make up roughly 1.9%. The V gene is TRBV7-9, the J gene TRBJ1-6; D possibly corresponds to TRBD1 (5 bases). The sample was PBMCs. This clonotype originated in a male donor in good health and CMV-seronegative. CDR3 protein: CASSPSRGDNSPLHF. CDR3 bases: TGTGCCAGCAGCCCTTCCCGGGGGGACAATTCACCCCTCCACTTT.